This passage covers 30 T cell receptor gamma chains from one sample sequenced in a study of Vδ1+ human thymocytes. Regarding the study as a whole: Highly polyclonal TRG and TRD repertoires with Gaussian CDR3 length distributions appeared in thymus.

Sequences come from RNA converted to cDNA by reverse transcription. CDR3 amplicons came from multiplex PCR with pooled V-gene forward and constant-region reverse primers. TCRdb re-identified clones in the multiplex PCR reads via CATT. Here the sample spans 20,000 to 25,000 gamma-chain clones, approximately 13% being singletons. What these receptors recognize is not known. The sequencing sample was made of Vdelta1+ gamma-delta thymocytes from the thymus. Specified subset: FACS-sorted CD3+ TCRalphabeta- TCRVdelta1+ TCRVdelta2- thymocytes. These TCRs come from a child in the first two years of life who had congenital heart surgery.

This clone was seen a handful of times. The chain recombines TRGV8 with TRGJP2. The germline gives CDR1 VENAVY, CDR2 YDSYNSRV. The length of the CDR3 is 14 residues. V dropped 1 base and J dropped 6; count of bases not matched to a gene: 5. CDR3 bases: TGTGCCACCTGGGATAGTGAGCGTGATTGGATCAAGACGTTT. Translating gives CATWDSERDWIKTF.

A few counts support this clone. The junction shows a germline mismatch at one end, possibly a read error. This chain links TRGV8 with TRGJ1 or TRGJ2. Germline V gene data show CDR1 as VENAVY and CDR2 as YDSYNSRV. The CDR3 contains 12 residues. The CDR3, as DNA: TGTACCACCTGGGATAGAAATTATAAGAAACTCTTT. As protein: CTTWDRNYKKLF.

This clone was picked up a small number of times. This may arise from a read error, as a much more abundant clone is one base away. The identical CDR3 is also encoded by other nucleotide sequences in the sample. The chain employs TRGV2 and TRGJ1 or TRGJ2. V gave up 1 base and J gave up 2 bases; unmatched junction bases: 2. Germline V lookup: CDR1 EGSNGY, CDR2 YDSYNSKV. This CDR3 has 13 amino acids. CDR3 coding DNA: TGTGCCACCTGGGACGGCGATTATTATAAGAAACTCTTT. As protein: CATWDGDYYKKLF.

The genes are TRGV4 and TRGJ1 or TRGJ2. V shed 3 bases, J shed 4 bases, and the junction held 3 bases outside the gene matches. There are 12 residues in the CDR3. Germline loops: CDR1 EGSTGY, CDR2 YDSYTSSV. This CDR3 is CATWDHYYKKLF. The CDR3 region has the DNA TGTGCCACCTGGGATCACTATTATAAGAAACTCTTT.

This clone showed up just a few times. The same CDR3 can be traced to other DNA sequences in this sample. The chain recombines TRGV9 with TRGJ1 or TRGJ2. This CDR3 has 14 residues. The V gene's germline CDR1 is GITISATS and CDR2 ISYDGTV (reference sequence). V was clipped by 2 bases and J by 3 bases; unmatched bases: 7. The CDR3 nucleotides are TGTGCCTTGTGGGAGGGTGGGGGTTATTATAAGAAACTCTTT. It codes for CALWEGGGYYKKLF.

The chain carries TRGV3 and TRGJP2. Trimming took 0 bases from V and 10 from J; bases not matched to a gene: 11. Germline-derived CDR1 and CDR2 are VTNTFY and YDVSTARD (reference sequence). The CDR3 is made up of 15 amino acids. CDR3 sequence: CATWDRPGVGWIKTF. CDR3 in DNA: TGTGCCACCTGGGACAGGCCGGGGGTTGGTTGGATCAAGACGTTT.

The V and J genes are TRGV4 and TRGJ1 or TRGJ2. The CDR3 extends over 13 amino acids. Germline V gives CDR1 EGSTGY, CDR2 YDSYTSSV. J lost 2 bases, V lost 5 bases, and 6 bases had no gene match. The CDR3 DNA reads as TGTGCCACCTGGGCCGCCCATTATTATAAGAAACTCTTT. Translating gives CATWAAHYYKKLF.

This clone was counted a few times. The identical CDR3 is also encoded by other nucleotide sequences in the sample. V is TRGV2 and J is TRGJ1 or TRGJ2. CDR1 EGSNGY and CDR2 YDSYNSKV come from the germline V gene. This CDR3 spans 11 amino acids. V lost 0 bases, J lost 9 bases, and 2 bases stayed unmatched. CDR3 sequence reads: CATWDGIKKLF. The DNA for the CDR3 is TGTGCCACCTGGGACGGGATTAAGAAACTCTTT.

This clone has only a few counts. Given a much more abundant clone one base away, this may be a read error. V usage is TRGV9 and J usage is TRGJ1 or TRGJ2. The CDR3 totals 12 residues. CDR1 and CDR2 from the germline V gene are GITISATS and ISYDGTV (reference sequence). CDR3 in DNA: TGTGCCTTGTGGGAGGTTTATTATAACAAACTCTTT. Its protein is CALWEVYYNKLF.

This clone turned up a few times. The chain has TRGV2 and TRGJ1 or TRGJ2. CDR3 length: 15 residues. V was clipped by 4 bases and J by 0 bases; unmatched bases: 9. Germline V lookup: CDR1 EGSNGY, CDR2 YDSYNSKV. Written as DNA, the CDR3 is TGTGCCACCTGGGATGACACCTCGAATTATTATAAGAAACTCTTT. Its protein is CATWDDTSNYYKKLF.

The rearrangement links TRGV4 to TRGJ1 or TRGJ2. CDR3 size: 11 residues. Germline lookup yields CDR1 EGSTGY and CDR2 YDSYTSSV. Unmatched junction bases numbered 17, after V lost 8 bases and J lost 16 bases. CDR3 sequence: CATFTSDWWLF. CDR3 DNA: TGTGCCACCTTCACAAGCGATTGGTGGCTCTTT.

This clone was found a few times. V is TRGV3 and J is TRGJP2. This CDR3 contains 17 residues. The junction had 15 bases not matched to a gene; V was cut back by 6 bases and J by 2 bases. CDR1 and CDR2 from the germline V gene are VTNTFY and YDVSTARD (reference sequence). The CDR3: CATWNGGDGSSDWIKTF. For the CDR3, the DNA is TGTGCCACCTGGAATGGTGGGGACGGAAGTAGTGATTGGATCAAGACGTTT.

This rearrangement joins TRGV8 to TRGJP2. CDR1 and CDR2 from the germline V gene are VENAVY and YDSYNSRV. This CDR3 is built from 13 residues. After removal of 4 bases from V and 4 bases from J, the junction contained 3 bases not matched to a gene. The CDR3 nucleotides are TGTGCCACCTGGGACGCTAGTGATTGGATCAAGACGTTT. Translating gives CATWDASDWIKTF.

Turning to this clone: A much more abundant neighbour one base away suggests this may be a read error. The J gene is TRGJ1 or TRGJ2, the V gene TRGV2. The J segment lost 6 bases and the V segment lost 0 bases, leaving 2 bases of the junction unmatched. The CDR3 is 12 amino acids. Germline V CDR1 and CDR2: EGSNGY, YDSYNSKV. The DNA of the CDR3 is TGTGCCACCTGGGACGGGACTTATAAGAAACTCTTT. It translates to CATWDGTYKKLF.

This chain links TRGV8 with TRGJP1. The V gene end was trimmed by 4 bases and the J gene end by 0 bases; junction bases not matched to a gene: 5. Germline CDR1 and CDR2: VENAVY and YDSYNSRV. CDR3 length: 15 residues. The CDR3 nucleotides are TGTGCCACCTGGGAATGGTATACCACTGGTTGGTTCAAGATATTT. Protein sequence: CATWEWYTTGWFKIF.

To note about this clone: The identical CDR3 is also encoded by other nucleotide sequences in the sample. J is TRGJP2 and V is TRGV3. Germline CDR1 VTNTFY, CDR2 YDVSTARD (reference sequence). Trimming cost V 0 bases and J 6 bases; bases outside gene matches: 4. The CDR3 covers 14 residues. CDR3 DNA: TGTGCCACCTGGGACAGGCTGGGTGATTGGATCAAGACGTTT. It yields the protein CATWDRLGDWIKTF.

On this clone: One base away lies a much larger clone, so this may be a sequencing read error. The chain recombines TRGV4 with TRGJ1 or TRGJ2. CDR1 is EGSTGY, CDR2 YDSYTSSV, per germline. The CDR3 covers 13 residues. V lost 4 bases to trimming and J lost 3 bases; unmatched junction nucleotides: 6. The CDR3 nucleotides read TGTGCCACCTGGGACGGGTGTTATTATAAGAAACTCTTT. Translated: CATWDGCYYKKLF.

This clone was detected a few times. This same CDR3 is encoded by further DNA sequences in the sample. The chain has TRGV8 and TRGJ1 or TRGJ2. The germline V gene encodes CDR1 VENAVY and CDR2 YDSYNSRV. Unmatched junction bases numbered 3, after V lost 0 bases and J lost 7 bases. There are 12 residues in the CDR3. This CDR3 is CATWDRRYKKLF. The CDR3 region has the DNA TGTGCCACCTGGGATAGGCGGTATAAGAAACTCTTT.

Only a few counts were recorded for this clone. The genes are TRGV5 and TRGJP2. With 1 base clipped from V and 3 bases from J, the junction kept 5 bases outside the gene matches. Germline CDR1 reads VINAFY; CDR2 reads YDVSNSKD. The CDR3 is 15 residues long. The DNA of the CDR3 is TGTGCCACCTGGGACAGAGGGGGTAGTGATTGGATCAAGACGTTT. Encoded protein: CATWDRGGSDWIKTF.

There are a few counts of this clone. The same CDR3 is also encoded by other DNA sequences in this sample. This sequence joins TRGV4 and TRGJ1 or TRGJ2. The length of the CDR3 is 12 residues. The J segment lost 5 bases and the V segment lost 6 bases, leaving 7 bases of the junction unmatched. Germline V gives CDR1 EGSTGY, CDR2 YDSYTSSV. The CDR3 DNA is TGTGCCACCTGGAATTTAGATTATAAGAAACTCTTT. Amino acids: CATWNLDYKKLF.

This clone is labeled as medium-sized. Other DNA sequences in the same sample also yield this CDR3. The chain links TRGV4 to TRGJ1 or TRGJ2. V dropped 5 bases and J dropped 4; count of bases not matched to a gene: 2. This CDR3 is built from 11 residues. CDR1 is EGSTGY and CDR2 is YDSYTSSV in the germline V gene. CDR3 in amino acids: CATWVYYKKLF. CDR3 nucleotides: TGTGCCACCTGGGTGTATTATAAGAAACTCTTT.

As to this clone: This may come from a read error, since a much larger clone is one base off. This chain uses TRGV4 with TRGJ1 or TRGJ2. The germline V gene has CDR1 EGSTGY and CDR2 YDSYTSSV. The CDR3 spans 10 residues. Losses at the gene ends were 8 bases for V and 7 bases for J; bases not matched to a gene: 5. The CDR3 spells CATLGYKKLF. The DNA of the CDR3 is TGTGCCACCTTGGGATATAAGAAACTCTTT.

This clone was observed a handful of times. Other DNA sequences of this sample code for an identical CDR3. This chain links TRGV3 with TRGJP2. The junction had 3 bases not matched to a gene; V was cut back by 0 bases and J by 2 bases. CDR1 is VTNTFY and CDR2 is YDVSTARD in the germline V gene (reference sequence). CDR3 size: 15 residues. CDR3 region: CATWDRRSSDWIKTF. The CDR3 DNA sequence: TGTGCCACCTGGGACAGGAGGAGTAGTGATTGGATCAAGACGTTT.

J is TRGJ1 or TRGJ2 and V is TRGV3. V trimming: 6 bases; J trimming: 3 bases; junction bases outside the gene matches: 8. The germline V gene has CDR1 VTNTFY and CDR2 YDVSTARD (reference sequence). The CDR3 contains 13 residues. In DNA, the CDR3 is TGTGCCACCTGGAATGGTCTTTATTATAAGAAACTCTTT. It specifies CATWNGLYYKKLF.

This chain uses TRGV8 with TRGJ1 or TRGJ2. Germline V lookup: CDR1 VENAVY, CDR2 YDSYNSRV. The CDR3 has 16 amino acids. The J segment lost 0 bases and the V segment lost 3 bases, leaving 11 bases of the junction unmatched. For the CDR3, the DNA is TGTGCCACCTGGGATCCCTCTAATTCGAATTATTATAAGAAACTCTTT. As protein: CATWDPSNSNYYKKLF.

This clone was seen only a few times. The chain recombines TRGV8 with TRGJ1 or TRGJ2. J gave up 9 bases and V 3 bases, and 8 bases lay outside the gene matches. This CDR3 is built from 12 residues. Germline assignment: CDR1 VENAVY and CDR2 YDSYNSRV. The DNA of the CDR3 is TGTGCCACCTGGGATTTCGGCTTTAAGAAACTCTTT. This translates into CATWDFGFKKLF.

With regard to this clone: Germline is not matched at one junction end, which may reflect a read error. Other nucleotide sequences in the sample specify the same CDR3. The rearrangement links TRGV4 to TRGJ1 or TRGJ2. In germline, CDR1 is EGSTGY, CDR2 YDSYTSSV. The CDR3 totals 12 residues. The CDR3: CATWNGPGKKLF. The CDR3 nucleotides are TGTGCCACCTGGAATGGGCCAGGAAAGAAACTCTTT.

V gene TRGV8 combines with J gene TRGJ1 or TRGJ2. J lost 11 bases, V lost 10 bases, and 8 bases had no gene match. This CDR3 contains 9 residues. CDR1 and CDR2 from the germline V gene are VENAVY and YDSYNSRV. CDR3: CATQVEKLF. In DNA form, the CDR3 reads TGTGCCACTCAAGTGGAGAAACTCTTT.

As regards this clone: At the DNA level, this CDR3 is encoded by other sequences in the same sample as well. The rearrangement joins TRGV2 to TRGJ1 or TRGJ2. CDR1 and CDR2 (germline): EGSNGY, YDSYNSKV. This CDR3 is 14 amino acids long. With V trimmed by 0 bases and J by 5 bases, 7 bases remained unmatched. The chain's CDR3 is CATWDGPRDYKKLF. CDR3 nucleotides: TGTGCCACCTGGGACGGGCCTAGGGATTATAAGAAACTCTTT.

The rearrangement uses TRGV5 and TRGJ1 or TRGJ2. Looked up from germline, CDR1 is VINAFY and CDR2 is YDVSNSKD. The CDR3 extends over 12 amino acids. V was clipped by 1 base and J by 16 bases; unmatched bases: 13. CDR3 sequence (DNA): TGTGCCACCTGGGACAGCCCACAGTTTTGCCTCTTT. Amino acid sequence: CATWDSPQFCLF.